One sample yielded the 7 T cell receptor beta chains listed below, sequenced in a study of spatial heterogeneity in lung cancer. TCRdb called the 5' RACE reads again in MiXCR, with one record for every CDR3 protein. Among more than 10,000 distinct CDR3 sequences listed, about 5% were seen once. Their cognate antigens are unknown. The time point: sample taken at primary tumor resection. Study outcomes and limitations: The number of expanded tumor alpha and beta chains correlated with mutation number.

Sequencing was performed on lung tumor tissue, taken at surgery. The receptors come from a female donor with early-stage non-small cell lung cancer.

In this sample, this clonotype turned up a few times. At one end the junction does not follow the germline gene, possibly because of a read error. V is TRBV30 and J is TRBJ1-4, with D perhaps matching TRBD1 (6 bases). The CDR3 spans 14 residues. Germline V gene sequence: CDR1 GTSNPN, CDR2 SVGIG (reference sequence). Here the CDR3 DNA reads TGTGTCTGGAGTACGGGGGGCGCACATGAAAAACTGTTTTTT. Translation gives CVWSTGGAHEKLFF.

This clonotype was detected many times. The J gene is TRBJ2-7, the V gene TRBV6-5, with 10 bases lining up with TRBD2. There are 14 residues in the CDR3. J was trimmed by 6 bases and V by 7 bases; bases with no gene match: 9. Germline-derived CDR1 and CDR2 are MNHEY and SVGAGI. CDR3 nucleotides: TGTGCCAGCAATAGAGCGGGGGGGCCTAGCGAGCAGTACTTC. This sequence encodes CASNRAGGPSEQYF.

This clonotype appeared many times. The rearrangement joins TRBV7-9 to TRBJ2-6; TRBD1 matches 12 bases. Germline V gene sequence: CDR1 SEHNR, CDR2 FQNEAQ (reference sequence). The ends lost 3 bases at V and 2 bases at J; junction bases unmatched: 5. CDR3 length equals 18 residues. CDR3 bases: TGTGCCAGCAGCTTCCGGGACAGGGGGCTAGCTGGGGCCAACGTCCTGACTTTC. Protein product: CASSFRDRGLAGANVLTF. The whole variable domain, remainder taken from reference TRBV7-9 and TRBJ2-6, is DTGVSQNPRHKITKRGQNVTFRCDPISEHNRLYWYRQTLGQGPEFLTYFQNEAQLEKSRLLSDRFSAERPKGSFSTLEIQRTEQGDSAMYLCASSFRDRGLAGANVLTFGAGSRLTVL.

This clonotype was recorded many times. In DNA, the CDR3 is TGTGCCAGTAGTAGTGCCTGGACGGGTGGCTACACCTTC. Translated, it gives CASSSAWTGGYTF. The gene calls are TRBV19 and TRBJ1-2; D gene ambiguous. The germline V and J ends were trimmed by 4 bases and 7 bases, with 13 bases remaining between them. The CDR3 sequence is 13 residues long. CDR1 and CDR2 (germline): LNHDA, SQIVND (reference sequence). Drawing the rest from reference TRBV19 and TRBJ1-2, the complete variable domain is DGGITQSPKYLFRKEGQNVTLSCEQNLNHDAMYWYRQDPGQGLRLIYYSQIVNDFQKGDIAEGYSVSREKKESFPLTVTSAQKNPTAFYLCASSSAWTGGYTFGSGTRLTVV.

By sample fraction, this clonotype is medium-sized. The gene calls are TRBV12-3 or TRBV12-4 and TRBJ1-1; the D is unclear. CDR3 length: 14 residues. Deletions cut 5 bases from V and 4 bases from J, with 14 bases between. CDR3 nucleotides: TGTGCCAGCAGTACCCGACGGGAGACCACTGAAGCTTTCTTT. Translation gives CASSTRRETTEAFF.

In this sample, this clonotype turned up many times. The rearrangement uses TRBV11-2 and TRBJ2-3; no firm D call. Germline assignment: CDR1 SGHAT and CDR2 FQNNGV. The germline V and J ends were trimmed by 5 bases and 0 bases, with 15 bases remaining between them. The CDR3 is 16 amino acids. CDR3 region: CASSLHLFGSTDTQYF. The CDR3 DNA sequence: TGTGCCAGCAGCCTACACCTTTTCGGGAGCACAGATACGCAGTATTTT.

This clonotype was recorded at least ten times. The chain carries TRBV7-9 and TRBJ1-6, with D unclear. Trimming stripped 10 bases from V and 4 bases from J, with 14 bases between. The CDR3 loop spans 14 amino acids. Germline V gene lookup returns CDR1 SEHNR and CDR2 FQNEAQ (reference sequence). In DNA, the CDR3 is TGTGCCACCACCGGAACTAATTATAATTCACCCCTCCACTTT. Its protein is CATTGTNYNSPLHF.